The following is a T cell receptor beta chain sequence with its context. Its target is not known. The data derive from a study of cytomegalovirus exposure and HLA in healthy donors. Broader study findings: For cytomegalovirus status, the classifier reportedly gave diagnoses with high specificity and sensitivity. Cytomegalovirus association was listed for 164 TCR beta chains.

Profiled with immunoSEQ multiplex PCR; TCRdb holds only in-frame clones, not every one. The table includes a few hundred thousand clones, 88% detected once. Trimming took 6 bases from V and 3 from J; bases not matched to a gene: 1. Germline values: CDR1 LGHNT, CDR2 FRNRAP. This CDR3 spans 13 amino acids. V gene TRBV12-5 combines with J gene TRBJ1-4; TRBD1 matches 7 bases. This receptor was identified in a man aged 25-45 years in good health and CMV-seronegative. The specimen sequenced was PBMCs. The CDR3 is CASGQGANEKLFF. The CDR3 DNA reads TGTGCTAGTGGCCAGGGGGCTAATGAAAAACTGTTTTTT.